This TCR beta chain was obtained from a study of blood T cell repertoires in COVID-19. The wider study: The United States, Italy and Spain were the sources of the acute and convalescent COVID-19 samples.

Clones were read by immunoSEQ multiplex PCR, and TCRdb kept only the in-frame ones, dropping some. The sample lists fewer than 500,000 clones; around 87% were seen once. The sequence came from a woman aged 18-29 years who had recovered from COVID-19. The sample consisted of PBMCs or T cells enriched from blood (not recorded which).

CDR3 sequence (DNA): TGCAGCGTTGCAGGGGTCCTTAACTATGGCTACACCTTC. Its protein product is CSVAGVLNYGYTF. This rearrangement joins TRBV29-1 to TRBJ1-2, with a weak D call TRBD1 (6 bases). Germline CDR1 reads SQVTM; CDR2 reads ANQGSEA. The CDR3 totals 13 residues. Between the trimmed V and J ends, which lost 4 bases and 1 base, there was a span of 10 bases. Variable domain in full (rest from reference TRBV29-1 and TRBJ1-2): SAVISQKPSRDICQRGTSLTIQCQVDSQVTMMFWYRQQPGQSLTLIATANQGSEATYESGFVIDKFPISRPNLTFSTLTVSNMSPEDSSIYLCSVAGVLNYGYTFGSGTRLTVV.